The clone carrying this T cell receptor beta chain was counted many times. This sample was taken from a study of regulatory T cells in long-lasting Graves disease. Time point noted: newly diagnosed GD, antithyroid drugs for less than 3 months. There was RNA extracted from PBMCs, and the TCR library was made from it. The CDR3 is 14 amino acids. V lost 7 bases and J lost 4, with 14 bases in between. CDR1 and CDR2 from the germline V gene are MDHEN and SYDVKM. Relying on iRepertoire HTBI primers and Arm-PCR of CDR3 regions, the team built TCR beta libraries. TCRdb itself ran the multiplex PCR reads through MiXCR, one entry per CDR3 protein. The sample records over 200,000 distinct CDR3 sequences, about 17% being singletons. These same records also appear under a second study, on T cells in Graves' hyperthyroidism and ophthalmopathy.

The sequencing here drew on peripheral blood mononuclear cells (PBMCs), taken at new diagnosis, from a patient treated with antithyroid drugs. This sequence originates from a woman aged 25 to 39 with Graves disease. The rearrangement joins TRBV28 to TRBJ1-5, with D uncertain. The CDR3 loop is CASTPSGGNQPQHF. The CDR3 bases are TGTGCCAGCACCCCTTCGGGTGGGAATCAGCCCCAGCATTTT. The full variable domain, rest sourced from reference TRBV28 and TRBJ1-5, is DVKVTQSSRYLVKRTGEKVFLECVQDMDHENMFWYRQDPGLGLRLIYFSYDVKMKEKGDIPEGYSVSREKKERFSLILESASTNQTSMYLCASTPSGGNQPQHFGDGTRLSIL.